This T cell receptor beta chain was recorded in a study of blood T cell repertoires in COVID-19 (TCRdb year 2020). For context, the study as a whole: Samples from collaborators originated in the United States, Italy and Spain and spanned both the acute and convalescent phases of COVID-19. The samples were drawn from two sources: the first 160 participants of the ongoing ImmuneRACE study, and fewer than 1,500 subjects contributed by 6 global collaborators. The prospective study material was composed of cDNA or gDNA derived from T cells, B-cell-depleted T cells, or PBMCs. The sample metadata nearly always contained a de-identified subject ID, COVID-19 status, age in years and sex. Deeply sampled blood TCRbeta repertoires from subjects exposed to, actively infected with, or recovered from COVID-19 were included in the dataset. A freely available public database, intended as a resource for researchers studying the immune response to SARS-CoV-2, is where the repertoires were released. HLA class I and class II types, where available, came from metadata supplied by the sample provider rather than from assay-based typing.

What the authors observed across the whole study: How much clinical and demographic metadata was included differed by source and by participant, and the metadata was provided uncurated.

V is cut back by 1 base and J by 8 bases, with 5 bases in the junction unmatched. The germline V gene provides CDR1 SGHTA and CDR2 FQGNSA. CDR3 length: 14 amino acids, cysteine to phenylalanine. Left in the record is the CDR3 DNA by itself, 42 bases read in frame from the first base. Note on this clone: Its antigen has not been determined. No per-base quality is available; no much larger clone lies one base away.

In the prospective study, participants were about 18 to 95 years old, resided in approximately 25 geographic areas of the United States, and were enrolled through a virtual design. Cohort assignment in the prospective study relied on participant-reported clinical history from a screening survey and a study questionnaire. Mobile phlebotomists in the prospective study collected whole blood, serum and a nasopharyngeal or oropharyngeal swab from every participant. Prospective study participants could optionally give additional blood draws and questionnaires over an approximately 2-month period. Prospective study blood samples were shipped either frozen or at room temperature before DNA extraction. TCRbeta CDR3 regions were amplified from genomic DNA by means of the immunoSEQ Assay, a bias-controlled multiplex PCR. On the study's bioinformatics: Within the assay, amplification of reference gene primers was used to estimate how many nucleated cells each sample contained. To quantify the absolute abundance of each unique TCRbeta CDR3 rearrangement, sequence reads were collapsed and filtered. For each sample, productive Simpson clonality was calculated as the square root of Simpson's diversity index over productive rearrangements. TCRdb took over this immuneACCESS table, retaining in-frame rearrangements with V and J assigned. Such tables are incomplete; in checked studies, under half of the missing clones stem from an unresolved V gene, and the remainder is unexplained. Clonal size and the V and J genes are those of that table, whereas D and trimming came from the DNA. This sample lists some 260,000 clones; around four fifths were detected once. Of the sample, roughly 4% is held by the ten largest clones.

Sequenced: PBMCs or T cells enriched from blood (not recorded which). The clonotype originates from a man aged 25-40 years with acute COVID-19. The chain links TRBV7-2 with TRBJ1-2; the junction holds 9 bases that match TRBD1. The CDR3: CASSLGQGVRGYTF. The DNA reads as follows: TGTGCCAGCAGCTTAGGACAGGGGGTGAGGGGCTACACCTTC. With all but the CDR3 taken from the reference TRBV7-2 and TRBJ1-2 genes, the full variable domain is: GAGVSQSPSNKVTEKGKDVELRCDPISGHTALYWYRQSLGQGLEFLIYFQGNSAPDKSGLPSDRFSAERTGGSVSTLTIQRTQQEDSAVYLCASSLGQGVRGYTFGSGTRLTVV.